Below, one T cell receptor beta chain is given with its context. The table came from immunoSEQ multiplex PCR; TCRdb's copy has only in-frame clones and leaves some out. The sample holds over 200,000 clones; over 70% are singletons and the top ten take about an eighth. Germline V gives CDR1 SGHRS, CDR2 YFSETQ. The length of the CDR3 is 15 residues. V was pared by 2 bases and J by 3 bases, with 7 bases of the junction left unmatched. The data were taken from a study of control samples from healthy donors and cancer patients. Sequenced input: PBMCs. The chain couples TRBV5-1 to TRBJ2-7; 8 nucleotides line up with TRBD2. This TCR was recovered from a woman in her sixties with lung cancer. The DNA of the CDR3 is TGCGCCAGCAGCTTCGGCAGCGGGGGTAGCTACGAGCAGTACTTC. This sequence encodes CASSFGSGGSYEQYF. Full variable domain (rest looked up from reference TRBV5-1 and TRBJ2-7): KAGVTQTPRYLIKTRGQQVTLSCSPISGHRSVSWYQQTPGQGLQFLFEYFSETQRNKGNFPGRFSGRQFSNSRSEMNVSTLELGDSALYLCASSFGSGGSYEQYFGPGTRLTVT.